The present entry profiles one TCR beta chain with its context. Antigen unknown. This CDR3 comprises 14 residues. The junction had 6 bases not matched to a gene; V was cut back by 2 bases and J by 2 bases. Germline CDR1 reads DFQATT; CDR2 reads SNEGSKA (reference sequence). This sample was included in a study of T-cell memory formation after mild COVID-19. Regarding the study as a whole: The appearance of some responding clones in pre-infection memory suggested that cross-reactive memory joined.

TCRdb recomputed calls from the 5' RACE reads with MiXCR, one row per CDR3 protein. Among about 250,000 distinct CDR3 sequences, just over 15% were seen once, and the ten largest hold 2% to 2.5%. The clonotype was recovered from an adult woman who had mild COVID-19 (a few samples of this study predate the infection). Cell type and time point are not known. The chain links TRBV20-1 to TRBJ2-7, with 7 positions matching TRBD1. Sequencing was done on a sample of PBMCs or a T cell subset sorted from them (not recorded which). CDR3 nucleotides: TGCAGTGCTAGAAGGGATCAGGGGGCCTACGAGCAGTACTTC. It codes for CSARRDQGAYEQYF.